This is a list of T cell receptor beta chains from one sample in a study of shared clonotypes between healthy human individuals. Method: immunoSEQ multiplex PCR; TCRdb's copy keeps in-frame clones and lacks some. This table has under 600,000 clones, about 96% appearing once. Specimen: naive CD4+ T cells sorted from blood. The receptor source for this set is a woman in her twenties or thirties in good health. The CDR3 runs from the conserved cysteine through the conserved F or W.

TRBV28	TRBJ2-3	CASSLSTGEGTDTQYF
TRBV27	TRBJ1-1	CASSLWMGSEAFF
TRBV19	TRBJ2-1	CASSLRLRLDSYNEQFF
TRBV15	TRBJ2-7	CATSRDPRQSGGSYEQYF
TRBV5-3	TRBJ2-3	CARSFRGERDTQYF
TRBV14	TRBJ2-1	CASSRDSGRARNEQFF
TRBV19	NA	CASTPQSDSYEQYF
TRBV11-2	TRBJ2-2	CASNVRRRFDTGELFF
TRBV21-1	TRBJ2-1	CASSKVFVGLALQSSYNEQFF
TRBV27	TRBJ1-5	CASSLRGLQPQHF
TRBV29-1	TRBJ1-2	CSVERGTGGASYTF
TRBV9	TRBJ2-7	CASSVGSSRAYEQYF
TRBV11-2	TRBJ1-2	CASSLTSAREGYTF
TRBV28	TRBJ1-1	CASSTGTAEAFF
TRBV4-1	TRBJ2-7	CASSRGARAYEQYF
TRBV7-9	TRBJ2-3	CASSLGDPTDTQYF
TRBV5-1	TRBJ1-5	CASSLEGTGNQPQHF
TRBV28	TRBJ2-3	CASSLGVRASGTDTQYF
TRBV5-1	TRBJ2-1	CASSSQGYEQFF
TRBV30	TRBJ2-5	CAWSFSGTGRGTQYF
TRBV12-5	TRBJ1-1	CASGLSHFSGATTEAFF
TRBV6-5	TRBJ2-3	CASKTDGATDTQYF
TRBV30	TRBJ1-5	CAWSLDRNQPQHF
TRBV30	TRBJ2-7	CAWGQRNYEQYF
TRBV18	TRBJ2-1	CASSPPLDDEQFF
TRBV7-8	TRBJ1-1	CASRGTRAQNTEAFF
TRBV5-6	TRBJ2-3	CASSLFGREPLSTDTQYF
TRBV5-1	TRBJ1-1	CASSWKQGNTEAFF
TRBV6-1	TRBJ1-1	CASSHLYGTEAFF
TRBV28	TRBJ1-1	CASCPGGNTEAFF
TRBV7-2	TRBJ2-3	CASSSGPAFDTQYF
TRBV19	TRBJ1-3	CASSIFRTGISGNTIYF
TRBV6-1	NA	CASSEALQGIYEQYF
TRBV5-1	TRBJ2-3	CASSSGQLLTDTQYF
TRBV11-2	TRBJ1-1	CASRRVPGQVTEAFF
TRBV10-3	TRBJ1-1	CAVQGRLNTEAFF
TRBV28	TRBJ1-5	CASSPLGAGGARQPQHF
TRBV29-1	TRBJ2-1	CSVDLGRGDNEQFF
TRBV15	TRBJ1-6	CATSRTGTDNSPLHF
TRBV7-3	TRBJ2-1	CASSSRPGGNYNEQFF
TRBV10-3	TRBJ2-3	CAISRTSGGTDTQYF
TRBV9	TRBJ2-2	CASSPRRTGELFF
TRBV4-1	TRBJ1-1	CASSQAQGGNTEAFF
TRBV14	TRBJ1-1	CASSYYRGAPLRMAEAFF
TRBV29-1	TRBJ1-4	CSVDGTGNEKLFF
TRBV15	TRBJ2-7	CATSIGRNYEQYF
TRBV2	NA	CASSGQGYEQYF
TRBV5-1	TRBJ2-6	CASSLSAGAGANVLTF
TRBV7-7	TRBJ2-7	CASSPGLAPAYEQYF